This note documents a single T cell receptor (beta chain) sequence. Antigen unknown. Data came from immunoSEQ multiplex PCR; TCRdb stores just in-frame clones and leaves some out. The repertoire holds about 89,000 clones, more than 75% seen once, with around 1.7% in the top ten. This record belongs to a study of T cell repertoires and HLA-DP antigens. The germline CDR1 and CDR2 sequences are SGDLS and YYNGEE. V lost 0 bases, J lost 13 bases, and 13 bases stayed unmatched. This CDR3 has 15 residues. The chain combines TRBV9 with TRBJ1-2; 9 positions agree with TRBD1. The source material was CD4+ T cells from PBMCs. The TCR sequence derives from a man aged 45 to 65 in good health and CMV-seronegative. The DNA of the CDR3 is TGTGCCAGCAGCGTAGACCCGGGACAGGGACGTGAGGTCACCTTC. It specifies CASSVDPGQGREVTF.